The 9 T cell receptor beta chains presented below share a single source sample, sequenced in a study of identifying expanded T cells in peripheral blood. Method: immunoSEQ multiplex PCR; TCRdb's copy keeps in-frame clones and lacks some. Of more than 80,000 clones in the sample, about 91% were seen once. The sequenced sample consisted of blood. The receptors were sampled from a person between 18 and 70 years old in good health.

The V and J genes are TRBV19 and TRBJ2-3; D might be TRBD1 (7 bases). CDR3 size: 17 residues. CDR1 and CDR2 from the germline V gene are LNHDA and SQIVND (reference sequence). V lost 5 bases, J lost 1 base, and 19 bases lay in between. The CDR3 DNA follows: TGTGCCAGTAGTCTACCACTGACAGGGAGGCGCACAGATACGCAGTATTTT. It specifies CASSLPLTGRRTDTQYF.

Only one count was recorded for this clone. CDR3 loop: CASSRHHNEQFF. The DNA for the CDR3 is TGTGCCAGCAGCCGACACCACAATGAGCAGTTCTTC. The chain links TRBV7-2 to TRBJ2-1; D unclear. The CDR3 consists of 12 residues. Germline CDR1 reads SGHTA; CDR2 reads FQGNSA. The V and J ends lost 5 bases and 5 bases respectively, with 7 bases between them.

The V call is TRBV9, the J call TRBJ1-1; 7 positions match TRBD1. The CDR3 spans 20 residues. V shed 3 bases and J 2 bases; nucleotides not matched to a gene: 22. CDR1 SGDLS and CDR2 YYNGEE come from the germline V gene. The CDR3 is CASSARCTGTAVNLNTEAFF. CDR3 in DNA: TGTGCCAGCAGCGCCCGTTGTACCGGGACAGCCGTCAATTTAAACACTGAAGCTTTCTTT.

The chain employs TRBV9 and TRBJ1-3; D might be TRBD1 (5 bases). The germline gives CDR1 SGDLS, CDR2 YYNGEE. The CDR3 totals 16 residues. Trimming left V 0 bases short and J 0 bases short, with 10 bases between. The CDR3 is CASSVDGATSGNTIYF. In DNA form, the CDR3 reads TGTGCCAGCAGCGTAGACGGGGCAACCTCTGGAAACACCATATATTTT.

This rearrangement joins TRBV6-4 to TRBJ2-1; D gene unclear. CDR3 length: 14 residues. The germline gives CDR1 MRHNA, CDR2 SNTAGT. Trimming left V 5 bases short and J 8 bases short, with 16 bases between. For the CDR3, the DNA is TGTGCCAGCAGTCCTGAGGCAGTCTATGATGAGCAGTTCTTC. The encoded protein is CASSPEAVYDEQFF.

The rearrangement links TRBV2 to TRBJ2-1; tentatively, D is TRBD1 or TRBD2 (6 bases each). The germline V gene has CDR1 SNHLY and CDR2 FYNNEI. CDR3 size: 11 residues. Trimming took off 8 bases at V and 9 bases at J, with 11 bases between the two ends. The CDR3 nucleotides are TGTGCCAGCCGAAGGGGGGCTGAGCAGTTCTTC. Its protein is CASRRGAEQFF. Full variable domain (remainder filled in from reference TRBV2 and TRBJ2-1): EPEVTQTPSHQVTQMGQEVILRCVPISNHLYFYWYRQILGQKVEFLVSFYNNEISEKSEIFDDQFSVERPDGSNFTLKIRSTKLEDSAMYFCASRRGAEQFFGPGTRLTVL.

The chain carries TRBV4-2 and TRBJ2-7, with 8 bases that match TRBD2. Losses at the gene ends were 1 base for V and 3 bases for J; bases not matched to a gene: 5. The germline CDR1 and CDR2 sequences are LGHNA and YNFKEQ. The CDR3 consists of 15 residues. CDR3 residues: CASSQGIAGSYEQYF. The CDR3 DNA is TGTGCCAGCAGCCAAGGAATAGCGGGGAGCTACGAGCAGTACTTC.

This clone was detected only once. Other DNA sequences in the same sample also yield this CDR3. The chain employs TRBV6-4 and TRBJ2-3; 10 bases align to TRBD2. The CDR3 has 15 residues. Germline V CDR1 and CDR2: MRHNA, SNTAGT. The V gene end was trimmed by 3 bases and the J gene end by 1 base; junction bases not matched to a gene: 1. The CDR3 sequence: CASSDGTSGTDTQYF. The DNA for the CDR3 is TGTGCCAGCAGTGATGGGACTAGCGGCACAGATACGCAGTATTTT.

This chain joins TRBV6-1 and TRBJ1-2; D gene uncertain. The CDR3 totals 13 residues. V was clipped by 0 bases and J by 5 bases, with 7 bases between them. Germline V CDR1 and CDR2: MNHNS, SASEGT. CDR3 nucleotide sequence: TGTGCCAGCAGTGAAGCGGCTACATATGGCTACACCTTC. It encodes CASSEAATYGYTF.